This T cell receptor beta chain was sequenced for a study of T cells in tuberculosis. The table came from immunoSEQ multiplex PCR; TCRdb's copy has only in-frame clones and leaves some out. This sample yields about 24,000 clones, of which less than 97% are seen a single time; 9.4% belongs to the top ten. The CDR3 is 13 residues long. The germline V gene encodes CDR1 SGHRS and CDR2 YFSETQ. Trimming cost V 7 bases and J 5 bases; bases outside gene matches: 8. The specimen sequenced was PBMCs. The rearrangement links TRBV5-1 to TRBJ1-1; 7 nucleotides agree with TRBD1. This TCR derives from a donor between 10 and 35 years old with latent tuberculosis or without tuberculosis infection. The CDR3 region is CASREGGRTEAFF. In nucleotides, the CDR3 is TGCGCCAGCCGGGAAGGGGGCAGGACTGAAGCTTTCTTT.